The text below deals with one TCR beta chain. Authors' methods: Reference gene primer amplification in the assay estimated nucleated cell counts. This table comes from immunoSEQ multiplex PCR, and its TCRdb copy is limited to in-frame clones, with some not included. The DNA gave D and trimming, while V, J and clone size come from that table. Of fewer than 200,000 clones listed, roughly 78% were seen once; the top ten hold about 6.5%. The CDR3 is made up of 16 amino acids. The junction had 13 bases not matched to a gene; V was cut back by 5 bases and J by 4 bases. Germline loops: CDR1 PRHDT, CDR2 FYEKMQ (reference sequence). This sample was taken from a study of blood T cell repertoires in COVID-19. The wider study: Donors in the United States, Italy and Spain gave samples during acute or convalescent COVID-19. PBMCs, B-cell-depleted T cells, or T cells provided the cDNA or gDNA that made up the material.

This clonotype was obtained from a man between 70 and 80 years old with active or convalescent COVID-19. Sequenced material: peripheral blood. This chain joins TRBV13 and TRBJ1-2; 7 nucleotides agree with TRBD1. The DNA for the CDR3 is TGTGCCAGCAGCCGCCGGGACAGCCTCTCTCTCTATGGCTACACCTTC. Protein sequence: CASSRRDSLSLYGYTF.